One T cell receptor (beta chain) is described in this entry. Its antigen is unidentified. The CDR3 runs to 13 residues. Germline lookup yields CDR1 LGHNT and CDR2 FRNRAP. Trimming stripped 0 bases from V and 5 bases from J, with 7 bases between. The source of the sample is a study of T cells in tumors after PD-1 blockade. The overall study: A subset received ongoing vismodegib 150 mg daily alongside anti-PD-1 therapy.

TCRdb's table, derived via immunoSEQ multiplex PCR, lists solely in-frame clones and lacks some. The table includes approximately 60,000 clones, 74% detected once. Study-wide results and caveats: Some novel exhausted tumor clones appeared in pre-treatment blood, suggesting peripheral recruitment.

Tumor or blood genomic DNA was sequenced, with inputs of 616 ng to 6,004 ng. This sequence originates from a human donor with basal cell carcinoma. The V call is TRBV12-5, the J call TRBJ1-2, with D hard to call. The sample here was PBMCs, taken after anti-PD-1 treatment. This chain's CDR3 is CASGLVLGYGYTF. Here the CDR3 DNA reads TGTGCTAGTGGTTTGGTACTCGGATATGGCTACACCTTC.